This T cell receptor beta chain was captured by sequencing in a study of control samples from healthy donors and cancer patients (dated by TCRdb to about 2020). The library was prepared using the immunoSEQ multiplex PCR assay. Entries here come from immuneACCESS through TCRdb and include only in-frame sequences with V and J called. Some clones fail to appear in such tables; in the studies checked, an unresolved V gene covers under half of the shortfall, and the cause of the remainder is unknown. The sample table contains 120,000 or so clones; only one count was recorded for about 92% of them. 0.58% of the sample is taken by the ten largest. A note on this clone: Its binding antigen is unknown. No base qualities exist here, and no much larger clone lies one base off it. This CDR3 is also generated by other DNA sequences in the sample.

The germline V gene (reference sequence) sets CDR1 to LNHDA and CDR2 to SQIVND. A distance of 10 bases separates the germline ends of V and J, which lose 1 base and 4 bases respectively. The CDR3 goes from the cysteine to the phenylalanine over 14 residues. The CDR3 DNA has 42 bases and is translated from base 1. The specimen sequenced was PBMCs. The source of this sequence is a man older than 75 with head and neck cancer. The sequence joins TRBV19 to TRBJ1-1; perhaps TRBD1 is the D gene, with 6 bases matching. The sequenced DNA: TGTGCCAGTAGTATAGTTGGGGGCGGCACTGAAGCTTTCTTT. Its protein is CASSIVGGGTEAFF.